This TCR beta chain was recovered during a study of blood T cell repertoires in COVID-19. Study at large: The origin of the acute and convalescent COVID-19 samples was the United States, Italy and Spain. T cells, B-cell-depleted T cells, or PBMCs supplied cDNA or gDNA.

In the original workflow: Nucleated cell counts were estimated from reference gene primer amplification. Assay used: immunoSEQ multiplex PCR; TCRdb lists only in-frame clones, some missing. V, J and clone size were drawn from that table, and D and trimming were deduced from the DNA. The repertoire holds 130,000 to 150,000 clones, about 90% seen once, with over 2% in the top ten. This CDR3 comprises 11 residues. Per germline, CDR1 MNHEY and CDR2 SVGAGI. Deletions cut 6 bases from V and 3 bases from J, with 5 bases between. As regards this clone: This sample includes further DNA sequences coding for the same CDR3.

Sequencing used peripheral blood. The chain recombines TRBV6-5 with TRBJ2-5; no reliable D call. This clonotype originated in a human donor in a cohort sampled during active COVID-19. The CDR3: CASSLEETQYF. The CDR3 DNA reads as TGTGCCAGCAGCCTCGAAGAGACCCAGTACTTC.